This record covers a single T cell receptor beta chain. This clone was seen a single time. It has no known antigen specificity. No base quality values were provided; no much bigger clone lies one nucleotide off. The time point label on this specimen signifies: about 28 days (+/-7) after the second vaccine dose. AZD1222 recipients whose second dose came at about 4 weeks and those whose second dose came at about 12 weeks were combined into one group, since spike-specific TCR depth and breadth did not differ between the two schedules. Samples from vaccinated people were obtained from the UK trials COV001 and COV002, which included a single-blind randomized controlled phase 2/3 trial of AZD1222 (ChAdOx1 nCoV-19) in healthy adults. For TCRbeta chain sequencing, PBMC samples from trial participants were taken at day 0 and at day 28 after the second dose. The data originate from a study of T cell responses to AZD1222 COVID-19 vaccine (dated by TCRdb to 2020 to 2023). For context, the study as a whole: A total of 230 to 250 trial participants underwent TCR sequencing, of whom 200 to 220 received two doses of AZD1222 and about 26 received two doses of the MenACWY control vaccine. Trial participants were enrolled into age subgroups of 18-55, 56-69 and 70-plus years, which contained roughly 150, 30 and 60 TCR-sequenced participants, respectively. Here is what the overall study found, with its caveats: Because no day 14 peak-response samples were available, the repertoires could be characterized only after the peak T cell response. Nearly half of unique spike-specific TCRs reportedly recognized epitopes outside regions mutated in the B.1.351 and B.1.1.7 variants. Conclusions about previously exposed vaccinees are limited because only 6 or 7 AZD1222 recipients were SARS-CoV-2 seropositive at baseline. The vaccine-associated CD4 TCRs covered the entire spike protein, and the dominant responses fell in regions 160-218 and 743-854. A significant rise in spike-specific TCR breadth and depth was observed after two AZD1222 doses relative to day 0 and relative to MenACWY recipients. Participants were mostly white British and included more females than males, and it was suggested by the authors that clonal diversity may have been underestimated. The 56-69-year group was small, and its depth increase did not reach significance, likely because of low power.

The CDR3 regions of human TCRbeta chains were analyzed by immunosequencing. On the authors' methods: Repertoire TCRs were matched against a reference library of SARS-CoV-2-specific TCRs generated with the MIRA antigen-specificity platform. Breadth was defined as the fraction of unique TCRs that were SARS-CoV-2-associated. Depth was defined as the fraction of total T cells that were SARS-CoV-2-associated. Each spike-specific TCR was assigned to its reactive spike region and to a CD4 or CD8 class using the MIRA data. Log10-transformed breadth and depth values were compared by one-way ANOVA with Sidak's multiple comparisons tests. TCRdb's version of the immuneACCESS table is confined to in-frame rearrangements and falls short of the full clone set. An unresolved V gene accounts for under half of the shortfall where checked; the remainder is of unknown origin. From that table come the V and J calls and clone size; the DNA was used to work out D and trimming. The sample table lists under 150,000 clones, approximately 90% of them with a count of one. 6.5% of the sample comes from the top ten.

The TCR was taken from an adult who received the AZD1222 COVID-19 vaccine. The sample in question was peripheral blood, obtained 28 days after the second AZD1222 dose.

The bases are TGTGCCAGCAGTTTATTGTCCCTGTCTGAGCAGTTCTTC. This codes for CASSLLSLSEQFF. In this chain, TRBV27 is recombined with TRBJ2-1, with no confidently assigned D gene. The germline V gene encodes CDR1 MNHEY and CDR2 SMNVEV (reference sequence). V loses 1 base of germline sequence and J loses 9 bases, and the interval between the two ends is 10 bases. Counted from cysteine to phenylalanine, this CDR3 has 13 amino acids. Only the CDR3 portion is preserved as DNA: 39 bases, with reading frame beginning at the first base.